This TCR beta chain was recorded in a study of CD8+CD57+ T cells in acquired aplastic anemia. The wider study: Around 3.5 ug was the average amount of DNA from sorted CD4+ and CD8+ cells.

The patients chosen for sequencing had shown expansion of CD8+CD57+ cells (detected by flow cytometry). Patients had not yet gotten any therapy when their blood was taken for sampling. The use of genomic DNA as template underpinned the TCR beta VDJ and CDR3 profiling. TCRdb reanalysed the reads using MiXCR and keeps one entry per CDR3 protein. This table has under 200,000 distinct CDR3 sequences, about 64% appearing once. Sequences were obtained from sorted CD4+, CD8+, or CD8+CD57+ T cells (not recorded which) from PBMCs. The TCR was taken from a human donor with aplastic anemia.

The CDR3: CASSDRGTNSPLHF. The CDR3, as DNA: TGTGCCAGCAGTGATCGGGGGACAAATTCACCCCTCCACTTT. V is TRBV2 and J is TRBJ1-6, with a tentative D call TRBD1 (6 bases). Germline V CDR1 and CDR2: SNHLY, FYNNEI. Deletions cut 3 bases from V and 7 bases from J, with 10 bases between. There are 14 residues in the CDR3.